This T cell receptor (beta chain) originates from a study of cytomegalovirus exposure and HLA in healthy donors. The table lists this clone with a few counts. Its antigen is as yet unknown. General study findings and limits: A reported reduction in N-insertions relative to the 666-donor mean was seen in an Asian-associated ancestry cluster in a later analysis.

PCR primers comprised 60 Vbeta and 13 Jbeta primers. Repertoires were generated with immunoSEQ multiplex PCR, while TCRdb's copy carries only in-frame clones and drops some. Of 120,000 or so clones listed, over 60% are singletons. This TCR came from a man aged 30 to 39 in good health and CMV-seronegative. The sample taken for sequencing was PBMCs.

CDR3 nucleotide sequence: TGCGCCAGCAGCTTGGCAATCGCAGTTTGGACAGATACGCAGTATTTT. Translating it yields CASSLAIAVWTDTQYF. The rearrangement uses TRBV5-1 and TRBJ2-3; no clear D gene. Germline CDR1 is SGHRS and CDR2 is YFSETQ. Trimming left V 0 bases short and J 3 bases short, with 14 bases between. The CDR3 sequence is 16 residues long. The complete variable domain, with remaining parts taken from reference TRBV5-1 and TRBJ2-3, reads KAGVTQTPRYLIKTRGQQVTLSCSPISGHRSVSWYQQTPGQGLQFLFEYFSETQRNKGNFPGRFSGRQFSNSRSEMNVSTLELGDSALYLCASSLAIAVWTDTQYFGPGTRLTVL.